These T cell receptor beta chains were read from a single sample in a study of T cell changes during pregnancy in multiple sclerosis. This table comes from immunoSEQ multiplex PCR, and its TCRdb copy is limited to in-frame clones, with some not included. Altogether about 77,000 clones are present, about 88% being singletons, with the ten largest covering 1.5% to 2%. The source material was peripheral blood, sampled before pregnancy. These receptors were collected from a female donor with multiple sclerosis, enrolled in a pregnancy study. Each CDR3 is given with its conserved first and last residue. Each record gives: clone size, V gene, J gene, D gene, CDR3 DNA, CDR3 protein. The D gene is left open where the match is weak. For some rows the clone size is stated as once, few or many, or as a class when expanded; others skip it.

size: .
V: TRBV7-9
J: TRBJ2-1
D: TRBD1
DNA: TGTGCCAGTCAGAGGCGGACAGGGTCCCTCTTGCCACACAATGAGCAGTTCTTC
CDR3: CASQRRTGSLLPHNEQFF

size: .
V: TRBV7-9
J: TRBJ2-1
D: .
DNA: TGTGCCAGCAGCCGTATGGGGGGACGGGAGTTCTTC
CDR3: CASSRMGGREFF

size: .
V: TRBV6-5
J: TRBJ2-7
D: .
DNA: TGTGCCAGCAGTTACTCTGACACTGAGTACTTC
CDR3: CASSYSDTEYF

size: .
V: TRBV4-1
J: TRBJ1-2
D: .
DNA: TGCGCCAGCAGCCAAGGGGGCAGGGTTGGCTACACCTTC
CDR3: CASSQGGRVGYTF

size: .
V: TRBV18
J: TRBJ1-5
D: .
DNA: TGTGCCAGCTCGACGGAACAGGTTAGCAATCAGCCCCAGCATTTT
CDR3: CASSTEQVSNQPQHF

size: .
V: TRBV7-2
J: TRBJ2-7
D: TRBD2
DNA: TGTGCCAGCAGCTTAGCTAGGACTAGCACCTACGAGCAGTACTTC
CDR3: CASSLARTSTYEQYF

size: .
V: TRBV7-2
J: TRBJ2-5
D: .
DNA: TGTGCCAGCAGCTTAAACGGCCGAACCTCCATCAACGGGCAGTACTTC
CDR3: CASSLNGRTSINGQYF

size: .
V: TRBV7-9
J: TRBJ2-1
D: .
DNA: TGTGCCAGCAGCTTAGGGACAGATAGTAGCAGCTCCTACAATGAGCAGTTCTTC
CDR3: CASSLGTDSSSSYNEQFF

size: .
V: TRBV18
J: TRBJ1-2
D: .
DNA: TGTGCCAGCTCACCTGGCCTCGGGACTAACTATGGCTACACCTTC
CDR3: CASSPGLGTNYGYTF

size: .
V: TRBV4-2
J: TRBJ2-5
D: .
DNA: TGTGCCAGCAGCCAAGGGCGTAGCGAGACCCAGTACTTC
CDR3: CASSQGRSETQYF

size: few
V: TRBV18
J: TRBJ1-5
D: .
DNA: TGTGCCAGCTCAACCGACACCACCTGGGGCAATCAGCCCCAGCATTTT
CDR3: CASSTDTTWGNQPQHF

size: .
V: TRBV29-1
J: TRBJ2-1
D: TRBD2
DNA: TGCAGCGCCCCAAGGGACTACTACAATGAGCAGTTCTTC
CDR3: CSAPRDYYNEQFF

size: .
V: TRBV4-3
J: TRBJ2-5
D: .
DNA: TGCGCCAGCAGCCAAGATGCTGAAGGCGGGGAGACCCAGTACTTC
CDR3: CASSQDAEGGETQYF

size: .
V: TRBV27
J: TRBJ2-5
D: TRBD1
DNA: TGTGCCAGCAGTCATCCGACAGGGGGCTCGGAGACCCAGTACTTC
CDR3: CASSHPTGGSETQYF

size: .
V: TRBV29-1
J: TRBJ1-5
D: TRBD1
DNA: TGCAGCGTCGGGGACAGGGGCAATCAGCCCCAGCATTTT
CDR3: CSVGDRGNQPQHF

size: .
V: TRBV2
J: TRBJ1-5
D: TRBD1
DNA: TGTGCCAGCAGTGTGTCGACAGGGGGGAGCAATCAGCCCCAGCATTTT
CDR3: CASSVSTGGSNQPQHF

size: .
V: TRBV4-3
J: TRBJ2-1
D: TRBD1
DNA: TGCGCCAGCAGCCAAGATGTCGCAGGGGGCTTCAATGAGCAGTTCTTC
CDR3: CASSQDVAGGFNEQFF

size: .
V: TRBV5-1
J: TRBJ2-5
D: .
DNA: TGCGCCAGCAGCTTGAGCCACCGACAAGAGACCCAGTACTTC
CDR3: CASSLSHRQETQYF

size: few
V: TRBV18
J: TRBJ1-1
D: .
DNA: TGTGCCAGCTCACCGTCGGCAGGGTTGAACACTGAAGCTTTCTTT
CDR3: CASSPSAGLNTEAFF

size: .
V: TRBV5-1
J: TRBJ1-1
D: TRBD1
DNA: TGCGCCAGCAGCCGGCTTACAGGGGGCGGGCCTGAAGCTTTCTTT
CDR3: CASSRLTGGGPEAFF

size: once
V: TRBV9
J: TRBJ2-1
D: .
DNA: TGTGCCAGCAGCGTAGGTCCAGGATATCATGAGCAGTTCTTC
CDR3: CASSVGPGYHEQFF

size: .
V: TRBV7-2
J: TRBJ1-2
D: .
DNA: TGTGCCAGCAGCTTAGGGGGGGGCGCAGTCTATGGCTACACCTTC
CDR3: CASSLGGGAVYGYTF

size: .
V: TRBV5-6
J: TRBJ2-2
D: .
DNA: TGTGCCAGCAGGGAAGGGGCCAACACCGGGGAGCTGTTTTTT
CDR3: CASREGANTGELFF

size: .
V: TRBV27
J: TRBJ2-4
D: TRBD2
DNA: TGTGCCAGCGGGTTGGTAGCGGGGGAAACTCAGTACTTC
CDR3: CASGLVAGETQYF

size: once
V: TRBV7-8
J: TRBJ1-3
D: .
DNA: TGTGCCAGCATCCCCTCAGGGTTCTCCTCTGGAAACACCATATATTTT
CDR3: CASIPSGFSSGNTIYF

size: .
V: TRBV10-3
J: TRBJ2-3
D: TRBD1
DNA: TGTGCCATCAGTGAGCTTACCGGGACAGAGATCACAGATACGCAGTATTTT
CDR3: CAISELTGTEITDTQYF

size: .
V: TRBV4-3
J: TRBJ2-2
D: TRBD2
DNA: TGCGCCAGCAGCCAAATGTTGGGACTACCAGCCGGGGAGCTGTTTTTT
CDR3: CASSQMLGLPAGELFF

size: .
V: TRBV6-1
J: TRBJ1-2
D: .
DNA: TGTGCCAGCAGTGAAGCCCTATGGACAGAGAGTAACTATGGCTACACCTTC
CDR3: CASSEALWTESNYGYTF

size: .
V: TRBV6-5
J: TRBJ2-2
D: .
DNA: TGTGCCAGCAGTTACTGGCAGTCGAACACCGGGGAGCTGTTTTTT
CDR3: CASSYWQSNTGELFF

size: .
V: TRBV6-6
J: TRBJ2-1
D: TRBD2
DNA: TGTGCCAGCAGTTCGCCTAGCGGGGGGGCTGAGCAGTTCTTC
CDR3: CASSSPSGGAEQFF

size: few
V: TRBV5-6
J: TRBJ1-5
D: TRBD1
DNA: TGTGCCAGCAGCCACCTACAGGGGGCCAGTCAGCCCCAGCATTTT
CDR3: CASSHLQGASQPQHF

size: .
V: TRBV7-2
J: TRBJ1-1
D: .
DNA: TGTGCCAGCAGCTTACAAGGGAGTAGCACTGAAGCTTTCTTT
CDR3: CASSLQGSSTEAFF

size: .
V: TRBV6-6
J: TRBJ1-1
D: .
DNA: TGTGCCAGCAGTTCGTACGGCACTGAAGCTTTCTTT
CDR3: CASSSYGTEAFF

size: .
V: TRBV5-6
J: TRBJ1-4
D: .
DNA: TGTGCCAGCAGCTTTCAGGGATTGGGCGAAAAACTGTTTTTT
CDR3: CASSFQGLGEKLFF

size: .
V: TRBV19
J: TRBJ1-4
D: TRBD1
DNA: TGTGCCAGTAGTATACTATACTCGACAGGGGATAACGAAAAACTGTTTTTT
CDR3: CASSILYSTGDNEKLFF

size: .
V: TRBV29-1
J: TRBJ2-5
D: TRBD2
DNA: TGCAGCGTTATCAACCTAGCGGGGCGAATGGAGACCCAGTACTTC
CDR3: CSVINLAGRMETQYF

size: once
V: TRBV6-1
J: TRBJ2-7
D: TRBD1
DNA: TGTGCCAGCGGCCAAACCGGGACAGGGGCGCTGGAGCAGTACTTC
CDR3: CASGQTGTGALEQYF

size: .
V: TRBV5-6
J: TRBJ2-7
D: .
DNA: TGTGCCAGCAGCTTGAGCTTATTGGTCCACGAGCAGTACTTC
CDR3: CASSLSLLVHEQYF

size: .
V: TRBV30
J: TRBJ2-5
D: TRBD2
DNA: TGTGCCTGGGGAACTAGCGGGGGAAGGGGTGAGACCCAGTACTTC
CDR3: CAWGTSGGRGETQYF

size: .
V: TRBV7-9
J: TRBJ1-1
D: .
DNA: TGTGCCAGCAGCACCTCAGGTGGGCGTATGAACACTGAAGCTTTCTTT
CDR3: CASSTSGGRMNTEAFF

size: .
V: TRBV6-5
J: TRBJ2-1
D: TRBD1
DNA: TGTGCCAGCAGTGGACCGGGACAGGGTAACAATGAGCAGTTCTTC
CDR3: CASSGPGQGNNEQFF